The clone carrying this T cell receptor (beta chain) has only a few counts. Its antigen is currently unknown. This CDR3 region has 16 residues. The junction had 3 bases not matched to a gene; V was cut back by 1 base and J by 1 base. The sample originates from a study of T cells after yellow fever vaccination. Study-level background: Those fractions that held only low numbers of cells were prepared using the SMART-Seq v4 Ultra Low Input RNA kit. The study's findings and limits: Among all clonotypes, a small share was observed in both CD4 and CD8 compartments.

In making TCR cDNA, 5'RACE template switching added a universal primer site and UMIs to it. TCRdb ran MiXCR on the 5' RACE reads and lists one entry per CDR3 protein. The table has 120,000 or so distinct CDR3 sequences, around 6.7% seen once. The rearrangement uses TRBV12-3 or TRBV12-4 and TRBJ1-5; 8 bases agree with TRBD1. The starting material was CD4+ T cells sorted from PBMCs, obtained more than 35 days after the first yellow fever vaccination. The TCR originated in a man aged 18 to 29 who received the YFV17D yellow fever vaccine. CDR3 nucleotide sequence: TGTGCCAGCAGTTTAGAGGACAGGGTAAGCAATCAGCCCCAGCATTTT. As protein: CASSLEDRVSNQPQHF.